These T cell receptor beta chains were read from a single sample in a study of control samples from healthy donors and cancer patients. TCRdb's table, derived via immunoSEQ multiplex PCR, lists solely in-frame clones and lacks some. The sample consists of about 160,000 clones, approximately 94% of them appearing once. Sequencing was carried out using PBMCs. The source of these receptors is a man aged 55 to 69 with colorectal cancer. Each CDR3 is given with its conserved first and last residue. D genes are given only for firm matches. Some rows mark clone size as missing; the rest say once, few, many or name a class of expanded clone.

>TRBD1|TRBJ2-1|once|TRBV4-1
TGCGCCAGCAGCCAATACGACAGGGACGAAGGTGAGCAGTTCTTC
CASSQYDRDEGEQFF
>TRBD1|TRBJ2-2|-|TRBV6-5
TGTGCCAGTCGACAGGGGGGAAGCACCGGGGAGCTGTTTTTT
CASRQGGSTGELFF
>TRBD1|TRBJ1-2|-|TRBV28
TGTGCCATCGGACAGGGGAACTATGGCTACACCTTC
CAIGQGNYGYTF
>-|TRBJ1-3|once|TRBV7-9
TGTGCCAGCAGCACGGACAGCTCTGGAAACACCATATATTTT
CASSTDSSGNTIYF
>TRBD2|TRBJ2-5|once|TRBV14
TGTGCCAGCAGCCAATTCCGGGGGGGGCGAGAGACCCAGTACTTC
CASSQFRGGRETQYF
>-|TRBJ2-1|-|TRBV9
TGTGCCAGCAGCGTCGGGGCAGGAGGTTACAATGAGCAGTTCTTC
CASSVGAGGYNEQFF
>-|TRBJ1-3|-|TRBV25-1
TGTGCCAGCAGCGACTTGGGGCGTACTGGAAACACCATATATTTT
CASSDLGRTGNTIYF
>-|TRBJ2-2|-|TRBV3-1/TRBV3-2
TGTGCCCGGGGTTGCCTTTCCGGGGAGCTGTTTTTT
CARGCLSGELFF
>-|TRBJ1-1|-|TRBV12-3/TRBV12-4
TGTGCCAGCAGTTTAGGGGCAGGCACTGAAGCTTTCTTT
CASSLGAGTEAFF
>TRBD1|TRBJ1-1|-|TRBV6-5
TGTGCCACCTTCGCAGGGGGCAGAGCTTTCTTT
CATFAGGRAFF
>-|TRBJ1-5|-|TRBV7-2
TGTGCCAGCAGCCCCCGTGTCAATCAGCCCCAGCATTTT
CASSPRVNQPQHF
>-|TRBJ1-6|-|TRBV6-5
TGTGCCAGCAGTTACCAGGAAGATAATTCACCCCTCCACTTT
CASSYQEDNSPLHF